The clone carrying this T cell receptor beta chain was picked up one time. This sample stems from a study of blood T cell repertoires in COVID-19. Study at large: Acute and convalescent COVID-19 specimens originated in the United States, Italy and Spain. Sources were T cells, B-cell-depleted T cells, or PBMCs; the material itself was cDNA or gDNA.

Participants, about 18 to 90 years old, spanned about 26 US areas. Study processing details: Researchers report that nucleated cell counts were estimated from reference gene primer amplification. Method: immunoSEQ multiplex PCR; TCRdb's copy keeps in-frame clones and lacks some. Clone size and V and J calls were adopted from that table, with D and trimming inferred from the DNA. The sample holds about 400,000 clones, roughly 90% seen once. From germline, CDR1 is SNHLY and CDR2 FYNNEI. The CDR3 is made up of 13 amino acids. Between the trimmed V and J ends, which lost 6 bases and 4 bases, there was a span of 12 bases.

The rearrangement joins TRBV2 to TRBJ1-2; D gene unclear. The TCR originated in a woman in her 40s with acute COVID-19. Sequencing was done on a sample of PBMCs or T cells enriched from blood (not recorded which). The CDR3 sequence is CASRPQSGYGYTF. CDR3 nucleotides: TGTGCCAGCAGACCACAGTCAGGCTATGGCTACACCTTC.